One and the same sample provided the 20 T cell receptor beta chains below, sequenced in a study of blood T cells in healthy people across ages (dated by TCRdb to the mid-2010s). The library was built by means of 5' RACE. TCRdb names Illumina HiSeq 2500 as the instrument used. The second PCR ran for about 6 to 12 cycles and used a J-beta primer mix along with a sample-barcoded 5' primer. Starting from the raw public reads, TCRdb applied fastp trimming at Q25, assembled clones with MiXCR and retained in-frame beta chains. When rows share a CDR3 protein, they turn into one entry using the most common DNA and genes. The sample table contains over 1,200,000 distinct CDR3 sequences; only one count was recorded for approximately 63% of them. Of the sample, over 5% falls within the top ten clones. Specimen: blood. These receptors were collected from a man in his late teens or twenties in good health.

The J gene is TRBJ2-4, the V gene TRBV10-3; 10 nucleotides match TRBD1. Germline values: CDR1 ENHRY, CDR2 SYGVKD. The V segment lost 10 bases and the J segment 13 bases; nucleotides outside the gene matches: 13. This CDR3 region has 13 residues. The CDR3 DNA reads as TGTGCCACGGGGGACAGGGGATTCCCAGAGCAGTACTTC. It is translated as CATGDRGFPEQYF.

The rearrangement uses TRBV24-1 and TRBJ2-1; D is perhaps TRBD1 (6 bases). The CDR3 spans 14 residues. Trimming stripped 0 bases from V and 7 bases from J, with 9 bases between. Germline V CDR1 and CDR2: KGHDR, SFDVKD. The CDR3 sequence is CATSDLGGKNEQFF. CDR3 DNA: TGTGCCACCAGTGATTTGGGGGGCAAAAATGAGCAGTTCTTC.

This clonotype was picked up a small number of times. The rearrangement uses TRBV29-1 and TRBJ2-1; 7 bases are shared with TRBD2. Germline V gene lookup returns CDR1 SQVTM and CDR2 ANQGSEA. With 0 bases clipped from V and 2 bases from J, the junction kept 7 bases outside the gene matches. The CDR3 has 16 residues. CDR3 sequence (DNA): TGCAGCGTTGAAGATCATGCGGCGGGAGCCTACAATGAGCAGTTCTTC. Translation gives CSVEDHAAGAYNEQFF.

The rearrangement uses TRBV10-3 and TRBJ2-7; D is unclear. CDR1 and CDR2 from the germline V gene are ENHRY and SYGVKD. Trimming took 0 bases from V and 3 from J, leaving 9 bases between them. The CDR3 contains 14 residues. CDR3 in amino acids: CAISESTGYYEQYF. CDR3 in DNA: TGTGCCATCAGTGAGTCGACGGGTTACTACGAGCAGTACTTC.

This rearrangement joins TRBV7-6 to TRBJ2-4, with D perhaps matching TRBD1 (6 bases). The J call may not be correct, given that the DNA end is closer to TRBJ2-7. The CDR3 is 15 amino acids. The germline V gene encodes CDR1 SGHVS and CDR2 FNYEAQ. For the CDR3, the DNA is TGTGCCAGCAGCGAGTCCCAGGGGTGGGGGTACGAGCAGTACTTC. This sequence encodes CASSESQGWGYEQYF.

The chain employs TRBV20-1 and TRBJ1-6; 10 nucleotides agree with TRBD1. Germline V gene data show CDR1 as DFQATT and CDR2 as SNEGSKA (reference sequence). The CDR3 is 15 residues long. The V gene end was trimmed by 3 bases and the J gene end by 8 bases; junction bases not matched to a gene: 7. This CDR3 reads CSASQRQGADSPLHF. In nucleotides, the CDR3 is TGCAGTGCTAGTCAGAGACAGGGGGCGGATTCACCCCTCCACTTT.

This chain connects TRBV29-1 to TRBJ2-5, with D tentatively TRBD1 (5 bases). Germline V gene lookup returns CDR1 SQVTM and CDR2 ANQGSEA. The germline V and J ends were trimmed by 5 bases and 13 bases, with 23 bases remaining between them. The CDR3 is made up of 13 amino acids. The CDR3 loop reads CSVKGNLGYELYF. CDR3 coding DNA: TGCAGCGTTAAGGGGAACCTTGGATACGAGCTGTACTTC.

This clonotype was seen a few times. The genes are TRBV2 and TRBJ2-1, with D maybe TRBD1 (6 bases). Germline V lookup: CDR1 SNHLY, CDR2 FYNNEI. This CDR3 region has 12 residues. V lost 2 bases and J 7 bases, leaving 6 bases between the germline ends. CDR3 sequence: CASSERGNEQFF. The DNA for the CDR3 is TGTGCCAGCAGTGAAAGGGGGAATGAGCAGTTCTTC.

The CDR3, as DNA: TGTGCCATCAGTGAAGCAGGGAGGTCCTCCGATACGCAGTATTTT. This codes for CAISEAGRSSDTQYF. The chain employs TRBV10-3 and TRBJ2-3; D may be TRBD2 (6 bases). The CDR3 spans 15 residues. Germline V gene sequence: CDR1 ENHRY, CDR2 SYGVKD. Trimming stripped 3 bases from V and 6 bases from J, with 16 bases between.

This clonotype was counted only a few times. CDR3 protein: CASSRGQGHGYTF. CDR3 nucleotides: TGTGCCAGCTCTCGAGGACAGGGGCATGGCTACACCTTC. This chain joins TRBV18 and TRBJ1-2, with 9 bases fitting TRBD1. The germline V gene encodes CDR1 KGHSH and CDR2 LQKENI. The CDR3 sequence is 13 residues long. The trim removed 6 bases at V and 6 bases at J, leaving 5 bases unmatched.

This chain joins TRBV20-1 and TRBJ1-5; D is ambiguous. Looked up from germline, CDR1 is DFQATT and CDR2 is SNEGSKA (reference sequence). The CDR3 spans 13 residues. The V and J ends lost 6 bases and 0 bases respectively, with 9 bases between them. CDR3 nucleotides: TGCAGTGCCTCATATACTAGCAATCAGCCCCAGCATTTT. Its protein is CSASYTSNQPQHF.

The table lists this clonotype with a few counts. This sequence joins TRBV4-3 and TRBJ2-7; 8 nucleotides agree with TRBD1. Looked up from germline, CDR1 is LGHNA and CDR2 is YSLEER. The junction had 7 bases not matched to a gene; V was cut back by 5 bases and J by 1 base. CDR3 size: 15 residues. The CDR3 spells CASSLDRGASYEQYF. CDR3 DNA: TGCGCCAGCAGCTTAGACAGGGGCGCTTCCTACGAGCAGTACTTC.

The chain couples TRBV7-2 to TRBJ1-2; the D is unclear. Germline V gives CDR1 SGHTA, CDR2 FQGNSA. With 0 bases removed from V and 6 bases from J, the gap between germline ends came to 14 bases. The CDR3 loop spans 15 amino acids. In DNA, the CDR3 is TGTGCCAGCAGCTTAGCGCGGGGTCAGGTCGATGGCTACACCTTC. Its protein product is CASSLARGQVDGYTF.

Remarks on this clonotype: One junction end does not reproduce the germline sequence, and a read error may be involved. Here the CDR3 reads CASGYFREGTQYF. The CDR3 bases are TGTGCCAGCGGTTACTTTCGGGAAGGGACCCAGTACTTC. The rearrangement uses TRBV6-5 and TRBJ2-5; maybe TRBD2 (5 bases). The CDR3 spans 13 residues. The germline gives CDR1 MNHEY, CDR2 SVGAGI.

V and J are TRBV7-2 and TRBJ2-7; weak D call: TRBD1 (6 bases). Between the trimmed V and J ends, which lost 2 bases and 9 bases, there was a span of 17 bases. Germline assignment: CDR1 SGHTA and CDR2 FQGNSA. The CDR3 runs 14 residues. This CDR3 is CASSLTPGQGWQYF. The CDR3 DNA follows: TGTGCCAGCAGCTTAACTCCGGGACAAGGTTGGCAGTACTTC.

The rearrangement uses TRBV13 and TRBJ2-6, with D uncertain. Germline V CDR1 and CDR2: PRHDT, FYEKMQ (reference sequence). The CDR3 length is 18 residues. Trimming took off 0 bases at V and 0 bases at J, with 12 bases between the two ends. In nucleotides, the CDR3 is TGTGCCAGCAGCTTAGGGACCTCAAGCAGCTCTGGGGCCAACGTCCTGACTTTC. Its protein is CASSLGTSSSSGANVLTF.

The chain uses TRBV3-1 and TRBJ2-4, with 7 bases matching TRBD1. The CDR3 extends over 15 amino acids. The germline V gene has CDR1 LGHDT and CDR2 YNNKEL (reference sequence). J lost 9 bases, V lost 0 bases, and 8 bases had no gene match. CDR3 sequence (DNA): TGTGCCAGCAGCCAAGATCCAACAGGGGTCGGCATTCAGTACTTC. Its protein is CASSQDPTGVGIQYF.

The CDR3: CASSKGRDSQETQYF. The CDR3 DNA reads as TGTGCCAGCAGCAAAGGACGCGACAGTCAAGAGACCCAGTACTTC. J is TRBJ2-5 and V is TRBV21-1; the table's D call, TRBD1, was not checked against the DNA. TRBV21-1 is designated a pseudogene. This CDR3 comprises 15 residues.

The chain carries TRBV3-1 and TRBJ2-7, with 10 bases aligning to TRBD1. This CDR3 spans 14 amino acids. V shed 4 bases and J 6 bases; nucleotides not matched to a gene: 6. Germline values: CDR1 LGHDT, CDR2 YNNKEL (reference sequence). Written as DNA, the CDR3 is TGTGCCAGCAGCCGGGGGACAGGGGTAGGCGAGCAGTACTTC. Protein: CASSRGTGVGEQYF.

This chain uses TRBV5-6 with TRBJ2-1; 8 bases are a match to TRBD1. The better agreement between TRBJ2-7 and the DNA end casts doubt on the J call. CDR3 length: 15 amino acids. Germline V gene data show CDR1 as SGHDT and CDR2 as YYEEEE. The CDR3 DNA follows: TGTGCCAGCAGCCGACCAGGGGGCCCCTACAATGAGCAGTACTTC. Its protein product is CASSRPGGPYNEQYF.